This TCR beta chain was retrieved from a study of blood T cell repertoires in COVID-19. Assay: immunoSEQ multiplex PCR; the TCRdb copy retains only in-frame clones and omits some. The sample lists 140,000 to 150,000 clones; 70% to 90% were seen once. Those who participated ranged in age from 18 to 89 years and resided in 24 US areas. Donors were grouped by their self-reported clinical history. The recovered donors of Cohort 3 showed two negative PCRs, clearance, or symptom resolution. CDR1 is KGHDR, CDR2 SFDVKD, per germline. The length of the CDR3 is 15 residues. Losses at the gene ends were 3 bases for V and 7 bases for J; bases not matched to a gene: 7.

This sequence joins TRBV24-1 and TRBJ1-5; TRBD1 matches 8 bases. The sequenced sample consisted of PBMCs or T cells enriched from blood (not recorded which). The origin of this receptor is a man between 50 and 59 years old who had recovered from COVID-19. The chain's CDR3 is CATSDGGTGGQPQHF. Written as DNA, the CDR3 is TGTGCCACCAGTGATGGGGGGACAGGAGGACAGCCCCAGCATTTT.